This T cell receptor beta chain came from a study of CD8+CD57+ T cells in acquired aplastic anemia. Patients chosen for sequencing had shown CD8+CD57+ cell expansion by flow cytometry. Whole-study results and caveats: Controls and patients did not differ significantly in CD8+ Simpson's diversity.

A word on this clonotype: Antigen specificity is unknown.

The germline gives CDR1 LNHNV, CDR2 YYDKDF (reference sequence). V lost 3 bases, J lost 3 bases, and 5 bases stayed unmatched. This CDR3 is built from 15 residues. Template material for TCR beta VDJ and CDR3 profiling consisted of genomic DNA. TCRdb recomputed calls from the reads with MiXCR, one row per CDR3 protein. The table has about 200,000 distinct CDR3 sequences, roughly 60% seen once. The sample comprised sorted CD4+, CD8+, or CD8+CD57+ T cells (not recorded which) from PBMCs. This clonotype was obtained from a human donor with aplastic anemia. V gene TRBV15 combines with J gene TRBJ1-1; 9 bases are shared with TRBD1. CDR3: CATSSLGQGDTEAFF. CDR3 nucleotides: TGTGCCACCAGCAGCTTGGGACAGGGCGACACTGAAGCTTTCTTT.